The entry that follows covers one T cell receptor (beta chain) sequence. In the authors' workflow: Reference gene primer amplification gave nucleated cell count estimates. TCRdb keeps only in-frame clones here, not all; method: immunoSEQ multiplex PCR. D and trimming come from the DNA, and the V and J calls and clone size come from that table. This table holds about 88,000 clones, roughly 83% found once. This specimen belongs to a study of blood T cell repertoires in COVID-19. In the study overall: Samples representing acute and convalescent COVID-19 were sourced from the United States, Italy and Spain. From T cells, B-cell-depleted T cells, or PBMCs came the material, which was cDNA or gDNA.

In germline, CDR1 is SGDLS, CDR2 YYNGEE. V gave up 1 base and J gave up 4 bases; unmatched junction bases: 5. This CDR3 comprises 16 residues. This receptor was taken from a human donor in a cohort sampled during active COVID-19. This chain connects TRBV9 to TRBJ2-2; TRBD1 agrees at 9 bases. Sequenced sample: peripheral blood. This CDR3 is CASSVRDREATGELFF. DNA for the CDR3: TGTGCCAGCAGCGTACGGGACAGGGAGGCCACCGGGGAGCTGTTTTTT.